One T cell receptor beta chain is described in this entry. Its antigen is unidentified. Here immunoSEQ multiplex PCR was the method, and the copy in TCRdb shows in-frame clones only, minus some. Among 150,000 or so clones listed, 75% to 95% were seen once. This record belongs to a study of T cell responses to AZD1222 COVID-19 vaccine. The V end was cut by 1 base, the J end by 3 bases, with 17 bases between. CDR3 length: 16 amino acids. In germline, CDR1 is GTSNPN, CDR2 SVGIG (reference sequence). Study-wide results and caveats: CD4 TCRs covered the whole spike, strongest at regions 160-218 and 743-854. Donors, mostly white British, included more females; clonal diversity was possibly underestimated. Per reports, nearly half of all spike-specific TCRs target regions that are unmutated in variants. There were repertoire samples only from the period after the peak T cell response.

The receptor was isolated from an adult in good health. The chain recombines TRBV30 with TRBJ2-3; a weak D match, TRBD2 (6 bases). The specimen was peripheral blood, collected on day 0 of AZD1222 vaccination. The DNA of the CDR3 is TGTGCCTGGAGTGGCTACGGGAGAGCAGGAACAGATACGCAGTATTTT. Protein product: CAWSGYGRAGTDTQYF. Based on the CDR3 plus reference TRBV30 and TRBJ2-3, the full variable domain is SQTIHQWPATLVQPVGSPLSLECTVEGTSNPNLYWYRQAAGRGLQLLFYSVGIGQISSEVPQNLSASRPQDRQFILSSKKLLLSDSGFYLCAWSGYGRAGTDTQYFGPGTRLTVL.